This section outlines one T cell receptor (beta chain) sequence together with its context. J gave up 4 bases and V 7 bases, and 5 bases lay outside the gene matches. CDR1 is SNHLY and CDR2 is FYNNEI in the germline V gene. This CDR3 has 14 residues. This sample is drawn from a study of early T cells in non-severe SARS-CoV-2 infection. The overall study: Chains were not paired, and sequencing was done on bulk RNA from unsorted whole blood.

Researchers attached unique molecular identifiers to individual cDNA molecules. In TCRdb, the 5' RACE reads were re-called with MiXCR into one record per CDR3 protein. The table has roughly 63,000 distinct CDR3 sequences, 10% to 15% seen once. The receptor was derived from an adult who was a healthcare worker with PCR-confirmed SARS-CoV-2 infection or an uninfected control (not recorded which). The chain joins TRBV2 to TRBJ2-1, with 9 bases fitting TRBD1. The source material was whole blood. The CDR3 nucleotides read TGTGCCAGCAACTACAGGGGGCCATACAATGAGCAGTTCTTC. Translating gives CASNYRGPYNEQFF.